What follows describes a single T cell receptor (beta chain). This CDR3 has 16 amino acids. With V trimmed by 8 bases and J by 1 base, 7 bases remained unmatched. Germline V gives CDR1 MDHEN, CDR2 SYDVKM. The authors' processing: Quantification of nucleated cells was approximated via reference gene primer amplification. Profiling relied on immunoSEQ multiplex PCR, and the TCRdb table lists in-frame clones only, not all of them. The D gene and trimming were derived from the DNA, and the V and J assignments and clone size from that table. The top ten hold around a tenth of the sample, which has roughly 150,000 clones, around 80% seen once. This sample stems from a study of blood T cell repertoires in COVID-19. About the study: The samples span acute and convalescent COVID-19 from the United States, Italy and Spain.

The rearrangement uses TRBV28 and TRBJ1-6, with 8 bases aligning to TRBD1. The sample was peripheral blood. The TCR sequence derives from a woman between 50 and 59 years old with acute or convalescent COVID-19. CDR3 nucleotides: TGTGCCAGCGGGCCGTGGACAGGGTCCTATAATTCACCCCTCCACTTT. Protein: CASGPWTGSYNSPLHF.